Following are 5 T cell receptor beta chains from one sample sequenced in a study of identical twins. In TCRdb, the 5' RACE reads were re-called with MiXCR into one record per CDR3 protein. This sample has 600,000 to 800,000 distinct CDR3 sequences, with 21% found just once. These sequences were also reported in another study, on T cells expressing NK-cell markers.

Sequenced: PBMCs. The source is a woman aged 18 to 35 in good health.

The CDR3 protein is CASSQDVRTQETQYF. CDR3 nucleotides: TGTGCCAGCAGCCAAGACGTCAGGACCCAAGAGACCCAGTACTTC. The chain employs TRBV14 and TRBJ2-5; D gene uncertain. V dropped 0 bases and J dropped 1 base, with 9 bases sitting between them. Germline V CDR1 and CDR2: SGHDN, FVKESK. CDR3 size: 15 residues.

This clonotype was observed a handful of times. The rearrangement uses TRBV5-1 and TRBJ2-5; D uncertain. V was trimmed by 1 base and J by 5 bases, leaving 12 bases between them. CDR3 length: 14 residues. The germline CDR1 and CDR2 sequences are SGHRS and YFSETQ. The DNA for the CDR3 is TGCGCCAGCAGCTTGAGGGTTTCTGGCGAGACCCAGTACTTC. This translates into CASSLRVSGETQYF.

This clonotype was recorded a few times. The rearrangement joins TRBV6-1 to TRBJ1-1; D possibly corresponds to TRBD1 (6 bases). The CDR3 covers 15 residues. The germline CDR1 and CDR2 sequences are MNHNS and SASEGT. Deletions cut 6 bases from V and 4 bases from J, with 18 bases between. The CDR3 loop reads CASSRGRRGSTEAFF. For the CDR3, the DNA is TGTGCCAGCAGCCGCGGGCGGAGGGGGAGCACTGAAGCTTTCTTT.

This clonotype was counted once. This chain joins TRBV18 and TRBJ2-7; 7 bases are shared with TRBD2. V shed 3 bases, J shed 1 base, and the junction held 6 bases outside the gene matches. The CDR3 extends over 15 amino acids. Germline V CDR1 and CDR2: KGHSH, LQKENI. CDR3 loop: CASSPPGGGSYEQYF. The CDR3 nucleotides read TGTGCCAGCTCACCTCCGGGAGGAGGGTCCTACGAGCAGTACTTC.

The gene calls are TRBV7-9 and TRBJ1-2; D gene unclear. Germline V gene data show CDR1 as SEHNR and CDR2 as FQNEAQ (reference sequence). The V end lost 5 bases, the J end lost 1 base, and 8 bases lay between the germline ends. CDR3 length equals 13 residues. This chain's CDR3 is CASSQYSNYGYTF. The CDR3 DNA reads TGTGCCAGCAGCCAGTACAGTAACTATGGCTACACCTTC.